Each of the 15 T cell receptor beta chains below was sequenced from the same sample in a study of human T cells and chemical hapten exposure. Time point indicated: pre-sensitization, week 0. Noted treatment: therapeutic diphenylcyclopropenone sensitization with weekly scalp DPC. TCRdb ran MiXCR on the RACE reads and lists one entry per CDR3 protein. The repertoire holds 280,000 or so distinct CDR3 sequences, with over 7.5% as singletons. This specimen was whole blood, taken in connection with sensitization to the hapten diphenylcyclopropenone (DPC). All receptors derive from a man aged 18-30 years with alopecia areata. Some clones in this sample may be carry-over from other donors' samples.

The J gene is TRBJ2-6, the V gene TRBV11-2, with 7 bases that match TRBD1. The CDR3 extends over 16 amino acids. Trimming took 5 bases from V and 4 from J; bases not matched to a gene: 8. Germline values: CDR1 SGHAT, CDR2 FQNNGV. The CDR3 spells CASSPEGAGGANVLTF. Written as DNA, the CDR3 is TGTGCCAGCAGCCCAGAGGGGGCCGGCGGGGCCAACGTCCTGACTTTC.

This clonotype was found a few times. V gene TRBV4-1 combines with J gene TRBJ2-7; 7 nucleotides agree with TRBD2. Germline V lookup: CDR1 MGHRA, CDR2 YSYEKL. V gave up 1 base and J gave up 2 bases; unmatched junction bases: 5. The CDR3 has 15 residues. CDR3 loop: CASSQVHLAAYEQYF. For the CDR3, the DNA is TGCGCCAGCAGCCAAGTGCATCTAGCGGCCTACGAGCAGTACTTC.

The rearrangement uses TRBV5-1 and TRBJ1-1; 7 bases line up with TRBD1. This CDR3 is 16 amino acids long. The trim removed 2 bases at V and 0 bases at J, leaving 7 bases unmatched. The germline V gene has CDR1 SGHRS and CDR2 YFSETQ. CDR3 sequence reads: CASSLEDRLMNTEAFF. The DNA for the CDR3 is TGCGCCAGCAGCTTAGAGGACAGGCTGATGAACACTGAAGCTTTCTTT.

This clonotype was detected only a few times. The chain is built from TRBV29-1 and TRBJ2-7; 9 nucleotides agree with TRBD1. V gave up 7 bases and J gave up 7 bases; unmatched junction bases: 8. Per germline, CDR1 SQVTM and CDR2 ANQGSEA. The CDR3 extends over 12 amino acids. The CDR3 here is CSAGSGQGEQYV. The DNA of the CDR3 is TGCAGCGCGGGCTCGGGACAGGGAGAGCAGTACGTC.

J is TRBJ1-5 and V is TRBV7-9, with a tentative D call TRBD1 (5 bases). Germline CDR1 SEHNR, CDR2 FQNEAQ (reference sequence). CDR3 length equals 16 residues. The ends were cut back, 5 bases at V and 2 bases at J, with 16 bases in the middle. CDR3 in DNA: TGTGCCAGCAGCGGCGGGACCGCGGTTGGCAATCAGCCCCAGCATTTT. Amino acid sequence: CASSGGTAVGNQPQHF. Combining the CDR3 with reference TRBV7-9 and TRBJ1-5 gives the whole variable domain DTGVSQNPRHKITKRGQNVTFRCDPISEHNRLYWYRQTLGQGPEFLTYFQNEAQLEKSRLLSDRFSAERPKGSFSTLEIQRTEQGDSAMYLCASSGGTAVGNQPQHFGDGTRLSIL.

This clonotype was seen many times. This chain uses TRBV6-2 or TRBV6-3 with TRBJ1-1; D is unclear. V lost 1 base and J 3 bases, leaving 6 bases between the germline ends. The germline V gene encodes CDR1 MNHEY and CDR2 SVGEGT. The CDR3 contains 13 residues. In DNA, the CDR3 is TGTGCCAGCAGTTACTACAGATACACTGAAGCTTTCTTT. Translating it yields CASSYYRYTEAFF.

As for this clonotype: The CDR3 does not end in the conserved phenylalanine or tryptophan, so this is likely a read error. The V call is TRBV5-5, the J call TRBJ2-3; D perhaps matches TRBD2 (6 bases). CDR1 SGHKS and CDR2 YYEKEE come from the germline V gene (reference sequence). V dropped 0 bases and J dropped 0 bases, with 8 bases sitting between them. This CDR3 is built from 15 residues. CDR3 loop: CASSLAGGSTDTQYL. CDR3 sequence (DNA): TGTGCCAGCAGCTTGGCCGGGGGTAGCACAGATACGCAGTATTTA.

The chain employs TRBV2 and TRBJ2-7; tentatively, D is TRBD1 (6 bases). Trimming shortened V by 7 bases and J by 6 bases, and 16 bases separated the two germline ends. The CDR3 is made up of 13 amino acids. Germline CDR1 reads SNHLY; CDR2 reads FYNNEI. Written as DNA, the CDR3 is TGTGCCAGCATTCGGAACAGGGTTGCCGAGCAGTACTTC. As protein: CASIRNRVAEQYF.

J is TRBJ1-3 and V is TRBV3-1; no definite D call. V gave up 1 base and J gave up 5 bases, with 15 bases separating them. This CDR3 has 16 residues. The germline V gene has CDR1 LGHDT and CDR2 YNNKEL (reference sequence). As DNA, the CDR3 is TGTGCCAGCAGCCAAGTTGTAGGAGGCAGTAGAAACACCATATATTTT. Translating gives CASSQVVGGSRNTIYF.

In this sample, this clonotype turned up many times. The germline gene is not matched at one end of the junction; a read error may be the cause. The rearrangement joins TRBV4-3 to TRBJ1-2, with 7 bases lining up with TRBD1. The CDR3 extends over 13 amino acids. Germline V gives CDR1 LGHNA, CDR2 YSLEER. The DNA for the CDR3 is TGCGCCAGCAGCCAGCCGGGACAGTTTTCCCTCCACTTC. It translates to CASSQPGQFSLHF.

The chain joins TRBV6-2 or TRBV6-3 to TRBJ1-2, with 10 bases aligning to TRBD1. Germline V gene sequence: CDR1 MNHEY, CDR2 SVGEGT. CDR3 length: 16 residues. Trimming cost V 1 base and J 8 bases; bases outside gene matches: 10. The CDR3 spells CASSYYLDRGRYGYTF. CDR3 DNA sequence: TGTGCCAGCAGTTACTACCTAGACAGGGGGCGATACGGCTACACCTTC.

The chain is built from TRBV6-1 and TRBJ1-1, with 8 bases fitting TRBD1. From germline, CDR1 is MNHNS and CDR2 SASEGT. This CDR3 has 15 amino acids. V trimming: 5 bases; J trimming: 1 base; junction bases outside the gene matches: 6. The CDR3 protein is CASSLQGAWNTEAFF. The CDR3 DNA follows: TGTGCCAGCAGTCTCCAGGGGGCTTGGAACACTGAAGCTTTCTTT.

This chain connects TRBV11-2 to TRBJ1-2; D not resolved. Trimming stripped 1 base from V and 0 bases from J, with 3 bases between. CDR3 length: 13 amino acids. Germline lookup yields CDR1 SGHAT and CDR2 FQNNGV. In nucleotides, the CDR3 is TGTGCCAGCAGCTTAGTGGCTAACTATGGCTACACCTTC. Its translation: CASSLVANYGYTF.

The gene calls are TRBV7-9 and TRBJ1-2, with 7 bases that match TRBD1. Germline V gene lookup returns CDR1 SEHNR and CDR2 FQNEAQ (reference sequence). Trimming took 4 bases from V and 6 from J; bases not matched to a gene: 8. This CDR3 spans 14 amino acids. DNA of the CDR3: TGTGCCAGCAGCTCTTCGACAGGGACGGATGGCTACACCTTC. It specifies CASSSSTGTDGYTF.

This clonotype has a handful of counts. This chain uses TRBV5-1 with TRBJ1-2, with unresolved D. The CDR3 sequence is 13 residues long. Germline values: CDR1 SGHRS, CDR2 YFSETQ. The V end was cut by 3 bases, the J end by 7 bases, with 13 bases between. CDR3 protein: CASSSIGSGGYTF. As DNA, the CDR3 is TGCGCCAGCAGCTCAATTGGCAGTGGTGGCTACACCTTC.